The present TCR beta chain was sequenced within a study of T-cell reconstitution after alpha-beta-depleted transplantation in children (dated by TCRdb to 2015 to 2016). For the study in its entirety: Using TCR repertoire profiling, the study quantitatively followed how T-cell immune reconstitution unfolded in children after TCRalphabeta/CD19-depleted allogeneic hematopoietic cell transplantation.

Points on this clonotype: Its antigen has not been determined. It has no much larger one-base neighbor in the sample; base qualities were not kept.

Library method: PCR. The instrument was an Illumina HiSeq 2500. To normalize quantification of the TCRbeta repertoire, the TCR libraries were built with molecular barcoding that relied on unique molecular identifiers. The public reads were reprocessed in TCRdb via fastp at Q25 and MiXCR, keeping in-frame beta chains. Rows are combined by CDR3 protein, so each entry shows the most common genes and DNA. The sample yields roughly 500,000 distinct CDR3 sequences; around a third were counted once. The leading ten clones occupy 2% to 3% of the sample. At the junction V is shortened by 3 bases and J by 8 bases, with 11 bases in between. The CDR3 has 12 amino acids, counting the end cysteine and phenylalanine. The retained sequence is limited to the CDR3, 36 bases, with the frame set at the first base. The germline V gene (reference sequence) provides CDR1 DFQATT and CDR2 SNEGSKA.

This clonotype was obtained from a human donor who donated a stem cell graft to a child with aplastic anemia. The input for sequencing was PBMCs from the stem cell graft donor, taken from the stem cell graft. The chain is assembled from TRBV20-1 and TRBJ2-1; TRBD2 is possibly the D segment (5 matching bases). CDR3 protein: CSARTAGDEQFF. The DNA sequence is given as TGCAGTGCTAGGACGGCCGGGGATGAGCAGTTCTTC.